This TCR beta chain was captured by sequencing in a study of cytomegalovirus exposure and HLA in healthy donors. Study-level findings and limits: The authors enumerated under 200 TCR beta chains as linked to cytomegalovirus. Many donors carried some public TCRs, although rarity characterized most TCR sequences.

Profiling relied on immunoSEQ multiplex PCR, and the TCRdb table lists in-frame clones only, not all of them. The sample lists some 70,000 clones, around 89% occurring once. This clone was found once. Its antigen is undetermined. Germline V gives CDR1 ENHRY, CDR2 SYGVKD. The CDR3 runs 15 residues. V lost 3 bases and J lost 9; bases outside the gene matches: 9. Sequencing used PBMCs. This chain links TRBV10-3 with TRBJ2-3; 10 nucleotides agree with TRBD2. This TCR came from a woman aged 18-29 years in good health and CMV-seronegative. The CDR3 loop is CAISDSGGASSTQYF. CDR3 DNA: TGTGCCATCAGTGACAGCGGGGGGGCCTCGTCCACGCAGTATTTT.